These 13 T cell receptor beta chains originate from one sample sequenced in a study of blood T cell repertoires in COVID-19. Here immunoSEQ multiplex PCR was the method, and the copy in TCRdb shows in-frame clones only, minus some. The sample carries about 400,000 clones, around 88% recorded once. The sample was peripheral blood. These TCRs come from a woman aged 55-70 years with COVID-19, enrolled during active disease.

This rearrangement joins TRBV7-9 to TRBJ1-1, with a possible D match to TRBD1 (5 bases). This CDR3 has 18 amino acids. Germline loops: CDR1 SEHNR, CDR2 FQNEAQ (reference sequence). V was trimmed by 1 base and J by 0 bases, leaving 18 bases between them. CDR3 amino acids: CASSLVPVGRRVNTEAFF. The CDR3 DNA reads as TGTGCCAGCAGCTTAGTACCGGTGGGGCGTCGAGTGAACACTGAAGCTTTCTTT.

The sample holds a few counts of this clone. This chain joins TRBV6-1 and TRBJ1-2; D not certain. The V gene's germline CDR1 is MNHNS and CDR2 SASEGT. Trimming removed 0 bases at V and 2 bases at J, with 7 bases between. This CDR3 contains 14 residues. The DNA of the CDR3 is TGTGCCAGCAGTGAAGCGTCGGGGAACTATGGCTACACCTTC. Protein product: CASSEASGNYGYTF.

V gene TRBV30 combines with J gene TRBJ2-5; TRBD2 agrees at 11 bases. Germline CDR1 reads GTSNPN; CDR2 reads SVGIG (reference sequence). This CDR3 is 16 amino acids long. V shed 1 base, J shed 4 bases, and the junction held 8 bases outside the gene matches. CDR3 in DNA: TGTGCCTGGAGTGCCTACGCGACTAGCGGGGTAGAGACCCAGTACTTC. It is translated as CAWSAYATSGVETQYF.

This chain connects TRBV27 to TRBJ1-6; D uncertain. CDR3 length: 16 residues. Per the germline V gene, CDR1 is MNHEY and CDR2 is SMNVEV (reference sequence). V gave up 0 bases and J gave up 7 bases, with 13 bases separating them. CDR3 DNA sequence: TGTGCCAGCAGTTTATCGGCGTTGGGCTGGAATTCACCCCTCCACTTT. This translates into CASSLSALGWNSPLHF.

V usage is TRBV12-5 and J usage is TRBJ1-5, with TRBD1 as a possible D gene (6 bases). V lost 6 bases and J 6 bases, leaving 24 bases between the germline ends. The CDR3 is made up of 17 amino acids. Germline V gene lookup returns CDR1 LGHNT and CDR2 FRNRAP. CDR3 nucleotide sequence: TGTGCTAGTGGGACGACGACAGGTTTTAGTCCCCGTCAGCCCCAGCATTTT. Its translation: CASGTTTGFSPRQPQHF.

This sequence joins TRBV14 and TRBJ2-2, with D hard to call. Trimming cost V 3 bases and J 2 bases, with 13 bases left between them. CDR1 is SGHDN and CDR2 is FVKESK in the germline V gene. The length of the CDR3 is 16 residues. CDR3 residues: CASSHVTPLNTGELFF. The CDR3 DNA reads as TGTGCCAGCAGCCACGTTACACCTCTCAACACCGGGGAGCTGTTTTTT.

This clone was observed a single time. This sequence joins TRBV6-2 or TRBV6-3 and TRBJ1-3; D possibly corresponds to TRBD1 (5 bases). V lost 0 bases and J 3 bases, leaving 9 bases between the germline ends. This CDR3 comprises 15 residues. Germline V gene data show CDR1 as MNHEY and CDR2 as SVGEGT. In DNA, the CDR3 is TGTGCCAGCAGTTACTCAGGAGGGGATGGAAACACCATATATTTT. This sequence encodes CASSYSGGDGNTIYF.

The chain employs TRBV7-3 and TRBJ2-1; no clear D gene. Germline V lookup: CDR1 SGHTA, CDR2 FQGTGA. Trimming took 5 bases from V and 3 from J, leaving 11 bases between them. This CDR3 region has 14 residues. CDR3 in DNA: TGTGCCAGCAGCGTAGATAGACTCTACAATGAGCAGTTCTTC. Its protein is CASSVDRLYNEQFF.

This clone was seen more than once but under ten times. This chain uses TRBV5-6 with TRBJ2-7; 7 bases align to TRBD1. The CDR3 is 14 residues long. Germline V gene sequence: CDR1 SGHDT, CDR2 YYEEEE. Losses at the gene ends were 4 bases for V and 0 bases for J; bases not matched to a gene: 4. The CDR3 DNA follows: TGTGCCAGCAGCAACCGGGACAGCTCCTACGAGCAGTACTTC. Amino acid sequence: CASSNRDSSYEQYF. Using reference TRBV5-6 and TRBJ2-7 for the parts outside the CDR3, the full variable domain is DAGVTQSPTHLIKTRGQQVTLRCSPKSGHDTVSWYQQALGQGPQFIFQYYEEEERQRGNFPDRFSGHQFPNYSSELNVNALLLGDSALYLCASSNRDSSYEQYFGPGTRLTVT.

This clone was seen only a few times. The chain couples TRBV5-8 to TRBJ2-3, with a possible D match to TRBD1 (5 bases). Deletions cut 3 bases from V and 0 bases from J, with 14 bases between. There are 16 residues in the CDR3. Germline lookup yields CDR1 SGHTS and CDR2 YDEGEE. The CDR3 DNA sequence: TGTGCCAGCAGCTGGGGCATCAAAGCTAGCACAGATACGCAGTATTTT. As protein: CASSWGIKASTDTQYF.

The chain joins TRBV15 to TRBJ2-2; TRBD2 matches at 7 bases. Unmatched junction bases numbered 5, after V lost 4 bases and J lost 3 bases. This CDR3 has 15 amino acids. Germline-derived CDR1 and CDR2 are LNHNV and YYDKDF (reference sequence). The CDR3 here is CATSTRTSDTGELFF. DNA for the CDR3: TGTGCCACCAGCACCCGGACTAGTGACACCGGGGAGCTGTTTTTT.

The chain combines TRBV13 with TRBJ2-7; 7 nucleotides match TRBD2. Trimming took 4 bases from V and 2 from J; bases not matched to a gene: 11. The length of the CDR3 is 16 residues. Germline loops: CDR1 PRHDT, CDR2 FYEKMQ (reference sequence). The CDR3 region is CASSSTPGGPTYEQYF. The CDR3 bases are TGTGCCAGCAGCTCCACCCCGGGGGGACCGACCTACGAGCAGTACTTC.

V gene TRBV21-1 combines with J gene TRBJ1-5. TRBV21-1 corresponds to a pseudogene. The CDR3 length is 18 residues. The CDR3 DNA sequence: TGTGCCAGCAGCAAAGCCCCACGGCCGAACTATAGCAATCAGCCCCAGCATTTT. As protein: CASSKAPRPNYSNQPQHF.